The clone carrying this T cell receptor beta chain was observed many times. Its antigen is not identified. The data belong to a study of CD8 T cells in ankylosing spondylitis. Whole-study findings and limits: Typical of ankylosing spondylitis blood, it appeared, was a TCR beta motif of under 10 highly homologous variants.

MiXCR, applied by TCRdb to the 5' RACE reads, yields one record per CDR3 protein. The sample lists over 110,000 distinct CDR3 sequences; more than 7% were seen once. CDR3 length: 13 residues. V dropped 6 bases and J dropped 1 base, with 12 bases sitting between them. Per germline, CDR1 DFQATT and CDR2 SNEGSKA (reference sequence). Input material: synovial fluid, either unsorted or a sorted T cell fraction (not recorded which). This chain uses TRBV20-1 with TRBJ1-1; perhaps TRBD1 as D (6 bases). This receptor was taken from a male donor with ankylosing spondylitis. The CDR3 DNA reads TGCAGTGCCCGCAGGGGACAGAACACTGAAGCTTTCTTT. It specifies CSARRGQNTEAFF.